This entry is about one TCR beta chain. Its antigen is still unknown. This record belongs to a study of T cell clonotyping in hematopoietic cell transplantation. Study-level information: Recipients were bled about 28 days pretransplant and at posttransplant days 30, 100, 180.

Method: immunoSEQ multiplex PCR; TCRdb's copy keeps in-frame clones and lacks some. The repertoire holds 13,000 to 15,000 clones, with around two thirds as singletons. This CDR3 contains 13 residues. CDR1 is LGHNA, CDR2 YNFKEQ, per germline. Deletions cut 10 bases from V and 7 bases from J, with 19 bases between. Findings of the study overall: Few recipient clonotypes overlapped donors; over 95% were de novo at given depth.

The sequenced sample was PBMCs. The chain uses TRBV4-2 and TRBJ1-1; D call uncertain. This sequence was found in a human donor who either received an allogeneic hematopoietic cell transplant for a myeloid malignancy or was a related donor (not recorded which). Some clones in this sample may be carry-over from other donors' samples. CDR3 region: CATQSLTGGEAFF. The DNA of the CDR3 is TGTGCCACCCAAAGTCTTACCGGCGGTGAAGCTTTCTTT.